Listed below are T cell receptor beta chains from one sample, sequenced in a study of T cell repertoires in cytomegalovirus infection. Each CDR3 protein gets one entry after TCRdb re-called the reads with MiXCR. The sample includes about 460,000 distinct CDR3 sequences, over 9% of them seen just once. The sample was PBMCs. The receptors originated from a human donor in good health (CMV status not recorded). Some clones in this sample may be carry-over from other donors' samples. The CDR3 runs from the conserved cysteine through the conserved F or W. Fields, in order: D gene, clone size, V gene, J gene, CDR3 protein, CDR3 DNA. D genes are given only for firm matches. The size entry is marked missing in some rows and otherwise reads once, few, many or a size class.

.	few	TRBV12-3/TRBV12-4	TRBJ1-4	CASRPGPSTEKLFF	TGTGCCAGCAGACCGGGACCCTCCACGGAAAAACTGTTTTTT
TRBD2	few	TRBV27	TRBJ2-3	CASAGLDKDTQYF	TGTGCCAGCGCAGGACTAGATAAAGATACGCAGTATTTT
.	many	TRBV7-2	TRBJ1-4	CASSAAAASNEKLFF	TGTGCCAGCAGCGCCGCAGCAGCAAGTAATGAAAAACTGTTTTTT
TRBD2	.	TRBV29-1	TRBJ2-7	CSVVGSGGYEQYF	TGCAGCGTTGTTGGTAGCGGGGGTTACGAGCAGTACTTC
.	.	TRBV27	TRBJ2-1	CASSLSYGFPLGEQFF	TGTGCCAGCAGTTTATCCTACGGTTTTCCCCTCGGTGAGCAGTTCTTC
TRBD1	many	TRBV7-8	TRBJ2-7	CASSPGQGGSYEQYF	TGTGCCAGCAGCCCCGGACAGGGGGGATCCTACGAGCAGTACTTC
.	many	TRBV7-2	TRBJ1-3	CASSLDAKTGNTIYF	TGTGCCAGCAGCTTAGACGCAAAGACTGGAAACACCATATATTTT
.	few	TRBV29-1	TRBJ1-5	CSVGIGGEGNQPQHF	TGCAGCGTTGGAATAGGGGGGGAAGGCAATCAGCCCCAGCATTTT
.	.	TRBV2	TRBJ1-5	CASSEWSTNQPQHF	TGTGCCAGCAGTGAATGGAGCACCAATCAGCCCCAGCATTTT
TRBD2	few	TRBV5-5	TRBJ2-7	CASSSRLAGRYEQYF	TGTGCCAGCAGCTCTCGACTAGCGGGACGCTACGAGCAGTACTTC
.	many	TRBV20-1	TRBJ2-1	CSAKSTGSSTYNEQFF	TGCAGTGCTAAGTCCACAGGGAGTTCCACCTACAATGAGCAGTTCTTC
.	.	TRBV5-1	TRBJ1-2	CASSPGDTTNYGYTF	TGCGCCAGCAGCCCCGGAGACACCACTAACTATGGCTACACCTTC
.	few	TRBV19	TRBJ1-5	CASSISPGAHGNQPQHF	TGTGCCAGTAGTATATCCCCGGGAGCCCACGGAAATCAGCCCCAGCATTTT
TRBD1	.	TRBV19	TRBJ1-2	CASSDLSDRRSLYGYTF	TGTGCCAGTAGTGATCTATCGGACAGGAGGTCTCTCTATGGCTACACCTTC
.	many	TRBV6-2/TRBV6-3	TRBJ2-1	CASSPRDGSPSYNEQFF	TGTGCCAGCAGCCCACGGGACGGCAGCCCCTCCTACAATGAGCAGTTCTTC
TRBD1	few	TRBV7-7	TRBJ1-4	CASSRTGGEKLFF	TGTGCTAGCAGCCGGACAGGAGGAGAAAAACTGTTTTTT